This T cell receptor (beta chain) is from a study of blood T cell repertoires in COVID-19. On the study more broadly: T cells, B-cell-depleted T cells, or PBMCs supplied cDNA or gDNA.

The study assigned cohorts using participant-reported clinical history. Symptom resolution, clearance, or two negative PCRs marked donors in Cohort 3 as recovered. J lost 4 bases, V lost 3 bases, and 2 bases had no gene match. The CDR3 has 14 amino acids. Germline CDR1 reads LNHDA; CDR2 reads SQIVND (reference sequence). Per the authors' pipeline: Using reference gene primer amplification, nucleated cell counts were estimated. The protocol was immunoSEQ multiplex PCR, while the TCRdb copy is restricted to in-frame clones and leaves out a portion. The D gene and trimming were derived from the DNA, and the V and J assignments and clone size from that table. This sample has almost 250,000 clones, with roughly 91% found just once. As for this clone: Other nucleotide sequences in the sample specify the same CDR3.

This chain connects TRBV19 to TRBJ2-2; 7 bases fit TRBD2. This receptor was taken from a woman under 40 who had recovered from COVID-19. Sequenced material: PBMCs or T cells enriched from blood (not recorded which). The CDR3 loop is CASSMREGTGELFF. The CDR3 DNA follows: TGTGCCAGTAGTATGAGGGAGGGCACCGGGGAGCTGTTTTTT. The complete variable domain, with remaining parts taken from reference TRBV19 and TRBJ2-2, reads DGGITQSPKYLFRKEGQNVTLSCEQNLNHDAMYWYRQDPGQGLRLIYYSQIVNDFQKGDIAEGYSVSREKKESFPLTVTSAQKNPTAFYLCASSMREGTGELFFGEGSRLTVL.